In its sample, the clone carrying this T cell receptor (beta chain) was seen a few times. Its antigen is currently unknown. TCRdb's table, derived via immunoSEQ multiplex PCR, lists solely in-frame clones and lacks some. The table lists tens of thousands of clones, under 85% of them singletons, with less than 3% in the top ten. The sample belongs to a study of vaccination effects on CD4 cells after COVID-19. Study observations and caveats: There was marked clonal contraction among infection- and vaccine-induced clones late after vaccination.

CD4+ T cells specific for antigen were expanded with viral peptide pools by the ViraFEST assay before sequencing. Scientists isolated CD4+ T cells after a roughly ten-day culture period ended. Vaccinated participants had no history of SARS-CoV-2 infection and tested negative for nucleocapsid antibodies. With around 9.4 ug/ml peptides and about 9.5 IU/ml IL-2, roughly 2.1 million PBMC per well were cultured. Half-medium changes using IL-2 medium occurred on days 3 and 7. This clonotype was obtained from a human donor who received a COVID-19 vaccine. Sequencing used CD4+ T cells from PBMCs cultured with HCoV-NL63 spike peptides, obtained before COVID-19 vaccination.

The CDR3 region has the DNA TGTGCCATCAGTGAGCCGGCTGGAGCCTACAATGAGCAGTTCTTC. Translating gives CAISEPAGAYNEQFF. The chain employs TRBV10-3 and TRBJ2-1; D is unclear. CDR3 length equals 15 residues. Trimming removed 2 bases from V and 2 bases from J, with 10 bases in between. Germline loops: CDR1 ENHRY, CDR2 SYGVKD.